This entry lists 2 T cell receptor beta chains sequenced from one sample in a study of blood T cell repertoires in COVID-19. TCRdb's table, derived via immunoSEQ multiplex PCR, lists solely in-frame clones and lacks some. The top ten clones hold 3% to 5% of a sample with roughly 320,000 clones, 85% to 95% of them seen once. The specimen was PBMCs or T cells enriched from blood (not recorded which). Source of these receptors: a woman in her 30s who had been exposed to COVID-19.

The CDR3 region is CASSPGLLRDAYSYNSPLHF. The DNA of the CDR3 is TGTGCCAGCAGCCCAGGGTTGTTGCGGGACGCCTACTCCTATAATTCACCCCTCCACTTT. The chain carries TRBV5-4 and TRBJ1-6; a possible D gene is TRBD1 (5 bases). This CDR3 contains 20 residues. V shed 4 bases and J shed 0 bases, with 23 bases lying between them. Germline loops: CDR1 SGHNT, CDR2 YYREEE (reference sequence). Combining the CDR3 with reference TRBV5-4 and TRBJ1-6 gives the whole variable domain ETGVTQSPTHLIKTRGQQVTLRCSSQSGHNTVSWYQQALGQGPQFIFQYYREEENGRGNFPPRFSGLQFPNYSSELNVNALELDDSALYLCASSPGLLRDAYSYNSPLHFGNGTRLTVT.

This chain links TRBV11-3 with TRBJ2-7, with 9 bases identical to TRBD1. With V trimmed by 6 bases and J by 4 bases, 16 bases remained unmatched. Germline CDR1 reads SGHNT; CDR2 reads YENEEA. The CDR3 contains 17 residues. CDR3 sequence reads: CASRHSRTGEGVYEQYF. The CDR3 region has the DNA TGTGCCAGCAGACACTCCAGGACAGGGGAAGGGGTGTACGAGCAGTACTTC. The whole variable domain, filled in from reference TRBV11-3 and TRBJ2-7, reads EAGVVQSPRYKIIEKKQPVAFWCNPISGHNTLYWYLQNLGQGPELLIRYENEEAVDDSQLPKDRFSAERLKGVDSTLKIQPAELGDSAVYLCASRHSRTGEGVYEQYFGPGTRLTVT.